The present T cell receptor (beta chain) was sequenced within a study of early T cells in non-severe SARS-CoV-2 infection. The wider study: Chains stayed unpaired after sequencing of bulk RNA from unsorted whole blood. General study points: CD4 and private specificities were missed by VDJdb matching, which favored anti-spike CD8 responses.

This clonotype has only a few counts. Its antigen is currently unknown. The ends were cut back, 2 bases at V and 5 bases at J, with 9 bases in the middle. From germline, CDR1 is LNHNV and CDR2 YYDKDF (reference sequence). The CDR3 consists of 13 residues. As part of library construction, unique molecular identifiers were attached to individual cDNA molecules. TCRdb processed the 5' RACE reads anew with MiXCR; each CDR3 protein has one entry. Of 75,000 to 100,000 distinct CDR3 sequences in the sample, about an eighth were seen once. Sequencing was carried out using whole blood. This chain connects TRBV15 to TRBJ2-5; the D is unclear. This clonotype was obtained from an adult who was a healthcare worker with PCR-confirmed SARS-CoV-2 infection or an uninfected control (not recorded which). DNA for the CDR3: TGTGCCACCAGCAGAAAACCCCAGGAGACCCAGTACTTC. It encodes CATSRKPQETQYF.